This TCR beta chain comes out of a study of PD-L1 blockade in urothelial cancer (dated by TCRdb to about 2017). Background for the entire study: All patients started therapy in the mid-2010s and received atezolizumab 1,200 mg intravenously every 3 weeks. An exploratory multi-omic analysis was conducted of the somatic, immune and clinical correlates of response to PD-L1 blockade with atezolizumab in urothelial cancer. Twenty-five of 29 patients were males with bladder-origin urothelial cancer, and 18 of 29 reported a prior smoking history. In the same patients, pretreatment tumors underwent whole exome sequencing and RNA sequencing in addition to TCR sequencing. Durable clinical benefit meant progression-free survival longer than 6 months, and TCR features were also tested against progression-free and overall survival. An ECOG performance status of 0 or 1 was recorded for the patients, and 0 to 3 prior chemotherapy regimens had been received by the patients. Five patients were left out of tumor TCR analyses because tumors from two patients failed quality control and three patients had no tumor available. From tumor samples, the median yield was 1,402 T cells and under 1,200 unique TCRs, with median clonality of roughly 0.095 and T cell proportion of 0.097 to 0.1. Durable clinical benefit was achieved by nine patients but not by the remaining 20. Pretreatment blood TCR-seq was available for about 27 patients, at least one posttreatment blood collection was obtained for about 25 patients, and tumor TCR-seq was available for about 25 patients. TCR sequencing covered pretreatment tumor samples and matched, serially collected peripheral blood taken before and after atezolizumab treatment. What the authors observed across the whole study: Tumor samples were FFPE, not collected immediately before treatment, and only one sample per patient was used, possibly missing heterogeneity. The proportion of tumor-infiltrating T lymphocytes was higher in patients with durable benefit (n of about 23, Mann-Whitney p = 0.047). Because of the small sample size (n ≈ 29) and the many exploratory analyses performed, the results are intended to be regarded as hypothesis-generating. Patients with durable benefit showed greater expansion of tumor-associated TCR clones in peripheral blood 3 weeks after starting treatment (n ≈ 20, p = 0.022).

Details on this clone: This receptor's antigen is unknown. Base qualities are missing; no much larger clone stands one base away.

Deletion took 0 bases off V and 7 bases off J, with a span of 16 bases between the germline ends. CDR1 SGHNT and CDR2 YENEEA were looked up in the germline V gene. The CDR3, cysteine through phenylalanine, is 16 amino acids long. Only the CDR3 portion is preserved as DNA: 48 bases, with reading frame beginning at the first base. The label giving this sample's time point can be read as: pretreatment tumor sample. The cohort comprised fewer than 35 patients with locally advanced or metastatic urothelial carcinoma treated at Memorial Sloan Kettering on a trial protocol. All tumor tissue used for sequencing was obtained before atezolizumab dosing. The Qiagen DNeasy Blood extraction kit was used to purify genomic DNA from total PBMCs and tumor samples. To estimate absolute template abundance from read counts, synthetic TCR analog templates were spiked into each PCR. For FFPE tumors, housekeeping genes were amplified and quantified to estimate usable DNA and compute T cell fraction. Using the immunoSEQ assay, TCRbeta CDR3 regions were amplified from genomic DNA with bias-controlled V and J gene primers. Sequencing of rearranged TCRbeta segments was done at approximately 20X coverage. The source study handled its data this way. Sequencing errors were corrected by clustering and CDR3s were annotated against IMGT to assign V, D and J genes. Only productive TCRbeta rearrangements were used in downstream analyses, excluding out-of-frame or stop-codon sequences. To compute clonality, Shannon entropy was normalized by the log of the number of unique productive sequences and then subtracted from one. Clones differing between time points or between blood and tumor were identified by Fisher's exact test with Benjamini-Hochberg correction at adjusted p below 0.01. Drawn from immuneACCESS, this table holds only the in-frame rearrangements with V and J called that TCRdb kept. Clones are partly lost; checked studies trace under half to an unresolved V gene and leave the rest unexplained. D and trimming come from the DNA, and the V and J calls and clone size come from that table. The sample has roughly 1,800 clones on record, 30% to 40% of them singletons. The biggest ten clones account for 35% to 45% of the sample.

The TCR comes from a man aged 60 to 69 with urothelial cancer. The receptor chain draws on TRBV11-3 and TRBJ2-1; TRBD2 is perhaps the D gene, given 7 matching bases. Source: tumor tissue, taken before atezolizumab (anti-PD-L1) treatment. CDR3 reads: CASSLEAGAGRNEQFF. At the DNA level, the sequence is TGTGCCAGCAGCTTAGAGGCGGGGGCGGGCAGGAATGAGCAGTTCTTC.